The next 15 T cell receptor beta chains were all read from a single sample in a study of Tregs in tolerant kidney transplant recipients. Assay: immunoSEQ multiplex PCR; the TCRdb copy retains only in-frame clones and omits some. The table includes some 71,000 clones, about 88% detected once. The starting material was CD4+ T cells from blood, obtained before the transplant. These receptors originate from a human donor who received a combined kidney and bone marrow transplant.

J is TRBJ2-5 and V is TRBV7-6; TRBD2 is a possible D gene (6 bases). The CDR3 spans 15 residues. The V and J ends lost 5 bases and 4 bases respectively, with 17 bases between them. Germline V lookup: CDR1 SGHVS, CDR2 FNYEAQ. The CDR3 nucleotides are TGTGCCAGCAGCACTCGCCCGGGACTTTCAGAGACCCAGTACTTC. Translating it yields CASSTRPGLSETQYF.

For the CDR3, the DNA is TGCGCCAGCAGCCCGTGGGCAGCTTCTGGAAACACCATATATTTT. It translates to CASSPWAASGNTIYF. The chain has TRBV4-1 and TRBJ1-3, with no clear D. Trimming cost V 4 bases and J 1 base, with 11 bases left between them. Germline V gives CDR1 MGHRA, CDR2 YSYEKL. The CDR3 is 15 residues long.

The chain employs TRBV7-2 and TRBJ1-1; D is perhaps TRBD1 (6 bases). The CDR3 consists of 14 residues. V lost 5 bases, J lost 0 bases, and 10 bases lay in between. Germline V gene lookup returns CDR1 SGHTA and CDR2 FQGNSA. The DNA for the CDR3 is TGTGCCAGCAGCCGGACAGCTATGAACACTGAAGCTTTCTTT. This translates into CASSRTAMNTEAFF.

V gene TRBV28 combines with J gene TRBJ2-3, with 10 positions matching TRBD1. CDR1 and CDR2 (germline): MDHEN, SYDVKM. V shed 5 bases, J shed 4 bases, and the junction held 6 bases outside the gene matches. The CDR3 has 15 residues. The CDR3 region is CASSMTGGLADTQYF. Here the CDR3 DNA reads TGTGCCAGCAGTATGACAGGGGGCCTCGCAGATACGCAGTATTTT.

The CDR3 sequence is CASSPATGDGYTF. The CDR3 coding sequence is TGTGCCAGCTCACCCGCGACAGGGGACGGCTACACCTTC. The chain employs TRBV18 and TRBJ1-2; 8 bases are a match to TRBD1. CDR1 is KGHSH and CDR2 is LQKENI in the germline V gene. The CDR3 totals 13 residues. With 3 bases clipped from V and 8 bases from J, the junction kept 5 bases outside the gene matches.

The chain carries TRBV7-2 and TRBJ2-3; TRBD2 matches 9 bases. Germline trimming cut 6 bases from V and 4 bases from J; bases unmatched to any gene: 8. There are 15 residues in the CDR3. The germline V gene encodes CDR1 SGHTA and CDR2 FQGNSA. The CDR3 loop reads CASRGGRAGADTQYF. Here the CDR3 DNA reads TGTGCCAGCAGGGGCGGGAGGGCCGGTGCAGATACGCAGTATTTT.

J is TRBJ2-3 and V is TRBV29-1, with 7 bases lining up with TRBD2. This CDR3 has 14 residues. V dropped 7 bases and J dropped 5; count of bases not matched to a gene: 12. Germline V CDR1 and CDR2: SQVTM, ANQGSEA. The CDR3 bases are TGCAGCGGCGAGCGGCGGGAGTCGATAGATACGCAGTATTTT. It specifies CSGERRESIDTQYF.

V gene TRBV5-1 combines with J gene TRBJ1-4, with a tentative D call TRBD1 (6 bases). The CDR3 is 14 residues long. With 1 base removed from V and 5 bases from J, the gap between germline ends came to 9 bases. Germline-derived CDR1 and CDR2 are SGHRS and YFSETQ. The CDR3 loop reads CASSLRDTNEKLFF. CDR3 coding DNA: TGCGCCAGCAGCTTGAGGGACACGAATGAAAAACTGTTTTTT.

This chain joins TRBV27 and TRBJ2-7; TRBD2 aligns across 14 bases. This CDR3 has 15 amino acids. Looked up from germline, CDR1 is MNHEY and CDR2 is SMNVEV (reference sequence). The trim removed 7 bases at V and 7 bases at J, leaving 9 bases unmatched. CDR3: CASKPGLAGAGEQYF. Here the CDR3 DNA reads TGTGCCAGCAAGCCGGGACTAGCGGGAGCGGGGGAGCAGTACTTC.

The chain is built from TRBV28 and TRBJ2-7, with 9 bases lining up with TRBD2. Germline CDR1 is MDHEN and CDR2 is SYDVKM. The CDR3 consists of 16 residues. Unmatched junction bases numbered 11, after V lost 5 bases and J lost 3 bases. CDR3 in amino acids: CASSPSRLAGIYEQYF. DNA of the CDR3: TGTGCCAGCAGTCCCTCGCGTCTAGCGGGAATCTACGAGCAGTACTTC.

The rearrangement links TRBV9 to TRBJ2-7, with TRBD2 matching 8 bases. The germline V gene encodes CDR1 SGDLS and CDR2 YYNGEE. The J segment lost 2 bases and the V segment lost 0 bases, leaving 4 bases of the junction unmatched. This CDR3 spans 15 amino acids. In DNA form, the CDR3 reads TGTGCCAGCAGCGTAGGCCCGACTAGCGCCTACGAGCAGTACTTC. Translating gives CASSVGPTSAYEQYF.

In its sample, this clone was seen a few times. This rearrangement joins TRBV6-5 to TRBJ1-1, with no clear D. V was clipped by 2 bases and J by 5 bases, with 9 bases between them. This CDR3 comprises 13 residues. CDR1 is MNHEY, CDR2 SVGAGI, per germline. The CDR3 region is CASSYASSTEAFF. The CDR3 nucleotides read TGTGCCAGCAGTTACGCGTCTTCGACTGAAGCTTTCTTT.

The chain recombines TRBV6-5 with TRBJ2-7; possibly TRBD2 for D (6 bases). The V gene's germline CDR1 is MNHEY and CDR2 SVGAGI. The V gene lost 4 bases and the J gene lost 2 bases, with 12 bases spanning the gap. The CDR3 runs to 14 residues. The CDR3 loop reads CASSSVTGAYEQYF. DNA for the CDR3: TGTGCCAGCAGTTCAGTGACGGGGGCCTACGAGCAGTACTTC.

V usage is TRBV2 and J usage is TRBJ2-3; weak D call: TRBD2 (6 bases). Trimming took 7 bases from V and 4 from J, leaving 12 bases between them. This CDR3 region has 13 residues. CDR1 and CDR2 from the germline V gene are SNHLY and FYNNEI. The DNA of the CDR3 is TGTGCCAGCAAACTGACTAGTGCAGATACGCAGTATTTT. Protein product: CASKLTSADTQYF. Combining the CDR3 with reference TRBV2 and TRBJ2-3 gives the whole variable domain EPEVTQTPSHQVTQMGQEVILRCVPISNHLYFYWYRQILGQKVEFLVSFYNNEISEKSEIFDDQFSVERPDGSNFTLKIRSTKLEDSAMYFCASKLTSADTQYFGPGTRLTVL.

J is TRBJ1-2 and V is TRBV5-4; possible D gene TRBD1, 6 bases. Germline CDR1 is SGHNT and CDR2 is YYREEE (reference sequence). The CDR3 is 14 amino acids. Trimming left V 4 bases short and J 7 bases short, with 17 bases between. In nucleotides, the CDR3 is TGTGCCAGCAGCCTACGAACAGGGAATCGTGGCTACACCTTC. Protein: CASSLRTGNRGYTF.